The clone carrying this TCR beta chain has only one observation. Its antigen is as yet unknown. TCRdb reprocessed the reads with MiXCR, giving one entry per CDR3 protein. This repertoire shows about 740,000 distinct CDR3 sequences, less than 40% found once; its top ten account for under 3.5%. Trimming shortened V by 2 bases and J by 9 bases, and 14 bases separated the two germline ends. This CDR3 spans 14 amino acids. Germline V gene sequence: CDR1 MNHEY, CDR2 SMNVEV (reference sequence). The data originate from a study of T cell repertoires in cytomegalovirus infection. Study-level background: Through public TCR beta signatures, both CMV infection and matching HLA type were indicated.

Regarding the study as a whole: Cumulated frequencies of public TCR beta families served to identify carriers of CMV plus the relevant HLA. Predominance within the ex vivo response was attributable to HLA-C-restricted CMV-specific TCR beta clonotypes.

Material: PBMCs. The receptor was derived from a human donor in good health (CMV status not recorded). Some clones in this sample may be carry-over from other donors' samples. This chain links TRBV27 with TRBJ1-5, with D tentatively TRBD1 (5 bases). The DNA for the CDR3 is TGTGCCAGCAGTTTAAGAGGGGCCTTCGGGCCCCAGCATTTT. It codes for CASSLRGAFGPQHF.